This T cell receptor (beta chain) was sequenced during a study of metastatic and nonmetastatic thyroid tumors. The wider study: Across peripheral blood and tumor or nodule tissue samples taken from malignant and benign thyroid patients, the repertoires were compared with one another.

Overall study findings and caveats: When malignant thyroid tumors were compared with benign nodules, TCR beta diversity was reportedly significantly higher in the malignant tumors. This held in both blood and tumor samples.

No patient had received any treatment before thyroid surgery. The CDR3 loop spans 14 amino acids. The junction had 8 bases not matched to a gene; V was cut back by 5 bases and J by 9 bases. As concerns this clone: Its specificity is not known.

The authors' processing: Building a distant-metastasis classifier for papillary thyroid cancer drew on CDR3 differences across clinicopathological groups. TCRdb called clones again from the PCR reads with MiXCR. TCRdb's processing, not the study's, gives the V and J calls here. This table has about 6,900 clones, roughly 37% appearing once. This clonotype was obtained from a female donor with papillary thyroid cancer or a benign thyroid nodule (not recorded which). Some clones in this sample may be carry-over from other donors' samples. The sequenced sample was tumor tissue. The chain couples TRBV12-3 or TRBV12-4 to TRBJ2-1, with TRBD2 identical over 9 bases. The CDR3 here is CASSPSGIPSEQFF. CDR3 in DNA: TGTGCCAGCAGTCCTAGCGGGATTCCGTCTGAGCAGTTCTTC.